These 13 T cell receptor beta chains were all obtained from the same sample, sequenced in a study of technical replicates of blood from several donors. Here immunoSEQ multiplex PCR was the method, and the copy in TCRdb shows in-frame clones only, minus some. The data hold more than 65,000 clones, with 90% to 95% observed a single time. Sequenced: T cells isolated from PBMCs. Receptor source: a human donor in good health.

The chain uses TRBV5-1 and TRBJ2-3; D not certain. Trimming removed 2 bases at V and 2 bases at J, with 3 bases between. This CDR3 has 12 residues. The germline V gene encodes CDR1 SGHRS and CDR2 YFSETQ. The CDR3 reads CASSFNTDTQYF. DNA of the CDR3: TGCGCCAGCAGCTTTAACACAGATACGCAGTATTTT. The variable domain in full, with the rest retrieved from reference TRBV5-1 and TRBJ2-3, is KAGVTQTPRYLIKTRGQQVTLSCSPISGHRSVSWYQQTPGQGLQFLFEYFSETQRNKGNFPGRFSGRQFSNSRSEMNVSTLELGDSALYLCASSFNTDTQYFGPGTRLTVL.

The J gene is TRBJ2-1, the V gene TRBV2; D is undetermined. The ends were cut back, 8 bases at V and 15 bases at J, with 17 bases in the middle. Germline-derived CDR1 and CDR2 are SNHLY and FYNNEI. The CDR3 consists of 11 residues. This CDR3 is CASEAVAVLFF. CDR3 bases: TGTGCCAGCGAGGCTGTGGCTGTCCTGTTCTTC.

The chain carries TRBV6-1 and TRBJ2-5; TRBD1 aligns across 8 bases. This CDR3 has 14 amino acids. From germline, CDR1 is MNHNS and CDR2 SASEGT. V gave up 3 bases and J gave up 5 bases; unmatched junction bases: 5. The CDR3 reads CASSEVTGVETQYF. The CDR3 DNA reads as TGTGCCAGCAGTGAGGTGACAGGGGTGGAGACCCAGTACTTC.

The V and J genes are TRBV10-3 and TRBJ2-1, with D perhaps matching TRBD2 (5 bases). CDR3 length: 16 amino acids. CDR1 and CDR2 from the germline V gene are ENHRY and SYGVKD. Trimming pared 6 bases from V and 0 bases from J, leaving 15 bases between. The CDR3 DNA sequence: TGTGCCATCAGCACCCAAAGCGGCCGCTCCTACAATGAGCAGTTCTTC. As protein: CAISTQSGRSYNEQFF.

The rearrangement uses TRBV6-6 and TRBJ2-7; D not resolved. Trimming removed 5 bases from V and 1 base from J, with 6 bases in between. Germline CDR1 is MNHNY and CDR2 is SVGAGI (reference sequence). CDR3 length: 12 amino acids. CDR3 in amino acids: CASSLQSYEQYF. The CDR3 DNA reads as TGTGCCAGCAGTCTACAGTCCTACGAGCAGTACTTC.

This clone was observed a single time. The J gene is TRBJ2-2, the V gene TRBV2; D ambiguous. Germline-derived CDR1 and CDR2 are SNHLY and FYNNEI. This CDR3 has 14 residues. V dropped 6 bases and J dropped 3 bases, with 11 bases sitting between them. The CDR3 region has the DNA TGTGCCAGCAGCGCCGACATATACACCGGGGAGCTGTTTTTT. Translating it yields CASSADIYTGELFF. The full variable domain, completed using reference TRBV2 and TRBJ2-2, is EPEVTQTPSHQVTQMGQEVILRCVPISNHLYFYWYRQILGQKVEFLVSFYNNEISEKSEIFDDQFSVERPDGSNFTLKIRSTKLEDSAMYFCASSADIYTGELFFGEGSRLTVL.

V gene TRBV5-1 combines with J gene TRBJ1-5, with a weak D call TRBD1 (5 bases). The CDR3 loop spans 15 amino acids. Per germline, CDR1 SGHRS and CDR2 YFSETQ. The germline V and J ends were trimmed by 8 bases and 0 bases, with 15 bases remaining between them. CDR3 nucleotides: TGCGCCAGTAAACAGGATGGGGCTAGCAATCAGCCCCAGCATTTT. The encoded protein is CASKQDGASNQPQHF.

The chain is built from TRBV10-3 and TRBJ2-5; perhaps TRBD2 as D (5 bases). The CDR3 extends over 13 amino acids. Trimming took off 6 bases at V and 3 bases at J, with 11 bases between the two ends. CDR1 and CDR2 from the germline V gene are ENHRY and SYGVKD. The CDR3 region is CAISAGREETQYF. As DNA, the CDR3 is TGTGCCATCAGCGCGGGTAGGGAAGAGACCCAGTACTTC.

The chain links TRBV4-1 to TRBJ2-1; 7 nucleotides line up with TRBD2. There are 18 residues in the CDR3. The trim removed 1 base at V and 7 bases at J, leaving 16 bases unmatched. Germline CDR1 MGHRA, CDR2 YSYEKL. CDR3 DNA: TGCGCCAGCAGCCAAGTAAGAGGAAAGCGGGGAGTGGAGAATGAGCAGTTCTTC. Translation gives CASSQVRGKRGVENEQFF.

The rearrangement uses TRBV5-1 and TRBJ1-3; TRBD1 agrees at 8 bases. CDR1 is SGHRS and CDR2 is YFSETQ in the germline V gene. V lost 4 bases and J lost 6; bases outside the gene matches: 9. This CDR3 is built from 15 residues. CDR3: CASSPSGQGENTIYF. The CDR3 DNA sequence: TGCGCCAGCAGCCCCAGCGGACAGGGAGAAAACACCATATATTTT.

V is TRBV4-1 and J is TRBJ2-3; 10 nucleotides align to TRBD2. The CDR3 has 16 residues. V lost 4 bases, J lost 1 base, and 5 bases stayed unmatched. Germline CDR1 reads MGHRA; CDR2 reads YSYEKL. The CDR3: CASSPLAGARTDTQYF. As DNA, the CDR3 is TGCGCCAGCAGCCCCCTAGCGGGAGCCCGCACAGATACGCAGTATTTT.

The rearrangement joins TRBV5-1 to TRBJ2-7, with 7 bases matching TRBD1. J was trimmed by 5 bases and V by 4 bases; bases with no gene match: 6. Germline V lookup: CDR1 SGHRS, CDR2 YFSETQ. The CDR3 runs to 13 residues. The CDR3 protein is CASSTGQVDEQYF. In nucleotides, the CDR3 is TGCGCCAGCAGCACCGGACAGGTAGACGAGCAGTACTTC.

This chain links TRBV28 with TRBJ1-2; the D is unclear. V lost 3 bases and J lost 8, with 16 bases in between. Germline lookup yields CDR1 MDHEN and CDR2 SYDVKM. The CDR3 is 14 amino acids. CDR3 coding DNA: TGTGCCAGCAGTTTCTACGGACTCGCCCCGGGCTACACCTTC. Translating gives CASSFYGLAPGYTF.